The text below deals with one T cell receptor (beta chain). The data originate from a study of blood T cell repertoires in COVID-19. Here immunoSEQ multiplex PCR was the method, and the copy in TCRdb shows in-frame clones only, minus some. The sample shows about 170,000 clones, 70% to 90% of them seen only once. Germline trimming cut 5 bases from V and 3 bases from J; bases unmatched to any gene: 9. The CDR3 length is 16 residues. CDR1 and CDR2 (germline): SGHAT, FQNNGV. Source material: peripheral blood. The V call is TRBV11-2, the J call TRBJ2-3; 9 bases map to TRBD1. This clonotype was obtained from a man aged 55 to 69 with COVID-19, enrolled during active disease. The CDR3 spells CASSPGTGRGTDTQYF. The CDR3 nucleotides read TGTGCCAGCAGCCCAGGGACAGGGAGAGGTACAGATACGCAGTATTTT.